A single sample is the source of the 25 T cell receptor beta chains below, sequenced in a study of T-cell reconstitution after alpha-beta-depleted transplantation in children. Unique molecular identifiers were used to barcode this TCRbeta library. Each CDR3 protein is one row after TCRdb ran MiXCR on the PCR reads. Of about 980,000 distinct CDR3 sequences listed, about 29% are singletons. The input for sequencing was PBMCs, mostly from graft donor cells, taken 360 days after TCRalphabeta/CD19-depleted stem cell transplant. These receptors were taken from a boy in the first two years of life who had a stem cell transplant for SCID, so the T cells may come from the graft donor.

This clonotype was recorded at least ten times. The CDR3 sequence: CASSPRGETQYF. Here the CDR3 DNA reads TGTGCCAGCAGTCCACGAGGGGAGACCCAGTACTTC. The chain has TRBV18 and TRBJ2-5; TRBD2 is a possible D gene (5 bases). The CDR3 contains 12 residues. V shed 8 bases and J shed 5 bases, with 12 bases lying between them. Germline values: CDR1 KGHSH, CDR2 LQKENI.

The chain has TRBV2 and TRBJ2-3; D possibly uses TRBD1 or TRBD2 (6 bases each). Per the germline V gene, CDR1 is SNHLY and CDR2 is FYNNEI. The length of the CDR3 is 13 residues. V was clipped by 8 bases and J by 1 base, with 10 bases between them. CDR3 in DNA: TGTGCCAGCGGGGGCGGGGGCACAGATACGCAGTATTTT. It translates to CASGGGGTDTQYF.

This clonotype was detected ten times or more. One end of the junction is discordant with germline, which a read error may explain. The CDR3 region has the DNA TGTGCCAGCAGCCCCGGGCCCGCCTACGAGCAGTACTTC. It yields the protein CASSPGPAYEQYF. The chain links TRBV5-1 to TRBJ2-7; D gene ambiguous. The CDR3 sequence is 13 residues long. Germline CDR1 is SGHRS and CDR2 is YFSETQ.

The rearrangement joins TRBV20-1 to TRBJ2-5; D might be TRBD1 (6 bases). Trimming shortened V by 0 bases and J by 0 bases, and 11 bases separated the two germline ends. Germline V gene sequence: CDR1 DFQATT, CDR2 SNEGSKA (reference sequence). The CDR3 loop spans 15 amino acids. The DNA of the CDR3 is TGCAGTGCTAGAGACCCCGGGACATACCAAGAGACCCAGTACTTC. This codes for CSARDPGTYQETQYF.

The chain employs TRBV6-5 and TRBJ2-3; no clear D. Per germline, CDR1 MNHEY and CDR2 SVGAGI. The germline V and J ends were trimmed by 2 bases and 2 bases, with 11 bases remaining between them. The CDR3 has 15 residues. The CDR3 is CASSYGLTNTDTQYF. The DNA for the CDR3 is TGTGCCAGCAGTTACGGGCTCACCAACACAGATACGCAGTATTTT.

On this clonotype: One junction end does not reproduce the germline sequence, and a read error may be involved. The chain employs TRBV4-1 and TRBJ1-6; 7 bases align to TRBD1. Germline values: CDR1 MGHRA, CDR2 YSYEKL. This CDR3 has 13 residues. The CDR3 sequence is CASSQRWCRGSGF. CDR3 DNA sequence: TGCGCCAGCAGCCAAAGGTGGTGCAGGGGGTCGGGATTT.

The chain recombines TRBV18 with TRBJ1-1; D unresolved. The CDR3 is made up of 12 amino acids. Germline V gene lookup returns CDR1 KGHSH and CDR2 LQKENI. V was pared by 0 bases and J by 11 bases, with 10 bases between. CDR3 sequence: CASSPPASIAFF. The CDR3, as DNA: TGTGCCAGCTCACCACCGGCTTCAATTGCTTTCTTT.

This clonotype appeared a few times. The chain carries TRBV7-9 and TRBJ2-7; D is uncertain. CDR3 size: 13 residues. The germline V gene encodes CDR1 SEHNR and CDR2 FQNEAQ (reference sequence). Trimming left V 2 bases short and J 5 bases short, with 10 bases between. CDR3 residues: CASSLRSSDEQYF. As DNA, the CDR3 is TGTGCCAGCAGCTTACGGTCGAGCGACGAGCAGTACTTC.

This clonotype has more than one count but fewer than ten. This chain connects TRBV5-1 to TRBJ2-1, with no clear D. Trimming took 2 bases from V and 6 from J, leaving 12 bases between them. Germline V gene lookup returns CDR1 SGHRS and CDR2 YFSETQ. The CDR3 sequence is 14 residues long. This chain's CDR3 is CASSFPGRPNEQFF. DNA for the CDR3: TGCGCCAGCAGCTTCCCGGGCCGCCCCAATGAGCAGTTCTTC.

This clonotype turned up a few times. V and J are TRBV24-1 and TRBJ2-1; D may correspond to TRBD1 or TRBD2 (5 bases each). Trimming cost V 4 bases and J 5 bases, with 23 bases left between them. The CDR3 is made up of 18 amino acids. Germline CDR1 and CDR2: KGHDR and SFDVKD. The CDR3 sequence: CATSEGRAGKRVDNEQFF. In DNA, the CDR3 is TGTGCCACCAGTGAAGGGCGGGCAGGGAAACGCGTGGACAATGAGCAGTTCTTC.

This clonotype was detected a few times. This sequence joins TRBV30 and TRBJ2-1; 8 bases line up with TRBD2. Germline V gene lookup returns CDR1 GTSNPN and CDR2 SVGIG (reference sequence). After removal of 0 bases from V and 9 bases from J, the junction contained 4 bases not matched to a gene. The CDR3 runs to 13 residues. The CDR3 here is CAWSVGLAGEQFF. The CDR3 DNA follows: TGTGCCTGGAGTGTCGGACTAGCAGGTGAGCAGTTCTTC.

The chain combines TRBV7-9 with TRBJ1-1; D possibly corresponds to TRBD1 (6 bases). CDR1 and CDR2 (germline): SEHNR, FQNEAQ (reference sequence). Trimming removed 5 bases at V and 4 bases at J, with 17 bases between. The CDR3 is 15 amino acids. The CDR3 region is CASSLQLGQSTEAFF. The CDR3 DNA reads TGTGCCAGCAGCCTACAACTCGGACAGTCCACTGAAGCTTTCTTT.

This clonotype was counted a few times. The chain employs TRBV5-1 and TRBJ2-2; D is possibly TRBD2 (6 bases). Trimming shortened V by 2 bases and J by 2 bases, and 13 bases separated the two germline ends. Per germline, CDR1 SGHRS and CDR2 YFSETQ. The CDR3 has 16 amino acids. The CDR3 loop is CASSFRGEANTGELFF. The DNA for the CDR3 is TGCGCCAGCAGCTTTCGCGGGGAAGCCAACACCGGGGAGCTGTTTTTT.

V usage is TRBV3-1 and J usage is TRBJ1-2; D unresolved. The CDR3 contains 14 residues. Trimming removed 2 bases at V and 4 bases at J, with 11 bases between. Germline CDR1 reads LGHDT; CDR2 reads YNNKEL (reference sequence). The CDR3 coding sequence is TGTGCCAGCAGCCAACGGGCGGTCCCCTATGGCTACACCTTC. The encoded protein is CASSQRAVPYGYTF.

There are a few counts of this clonotype. The chain carries TRBV10-3 and TRBJ1-4, with D maybe TRBD1 (6 bases). V was cut by 3 bases and J by 10 bases, with 9 bases left in between. Per the germline V gene, CDR1 is ENHRY and CDR2 is SYGVKD. The CDR3 totals 12 residues. The CDR3 DNA follows: TGTGCCATCAGTGATCAGGGGATAAAACTGTTTTTT. It translates to CAISDQGIKLFF.

J is TRBJ2-3 and V is TRBV28; a weak D match, TRBD2 (6 bases). CDR3 length: 14 residues. Trimming stripped 7 bases from V and 5 bases from J, with 16 bases between. The germline V gene encodes CDR1 MDHEN and CDR2 SYDVKM. The CDR3: CASIDGGARDTQYF. DNA for the CDR3: TGTGCCAGCATCGACGGCGGGGCACGAGATACGCAGTATTTT.

This clonotype was picked up a small number of times. V usage is TRBV12-3 or TRBV12-4 and J usage is TRBJ1-5; D perhaps matches TRBD1 (5 bases). Trimming shortened V by 1 base and J by 3 bases, and 10 bases separated the two germline ends. This CDR3 comprises 15 residues. The CDR3 loop reads CASSLGRALNQPQHF. In nucleotides, the CDR3 is TGTGCCAGCAGTTTAGGCAGGGCCCTCAATCAGCCCCAGCATTTT.

A few counts support this clonotype. The chain recombines TRBV4-1 with TRBJ2-7; unclear D gene. CDR1 is MGHRA and CDR2 is YSYEKL in the germline V gene. V gave up 1 base and J gave up 0 bases, with 10 bases separating them. The CDR3 is made up of 15 amino acids. The CDR3 spells CASSQGPASSYEQYF. The CDR3 region has the DNA TGCGCCAGCAGCCAAGGTCCAGCCAGCTCCTACGAGCAGTACTTC.

The table lists this clonotype with a few counts. The chain recombines TRBV28 with TRBJ1-5, with 7 bases aligning to TRBD1. CDR3 length: 14 amino acids. Per germline, CDR1 MDHEN and CDR2 SYDVKM. With 4 bases clipped from V and 7 bases from J, the junction kept 7 bases outside the gene matches. In DNA, the CDR3 is TGTGCCAGCAGTTCCCGGGACAGTACCCAGCCCCAGCATTTT. Translated: CASSSRDSTQPQHF. Drawing the rest from reference TRBV28 and TRBJ1-5, the complete variable domain is DVKVTQSSRYLVKRTGEKVFLECVQDMDHENMFWYRQDPGLGLRLIYFSYDVKMKEKGDIPEGYSVSREKKERFSLILESASTNQTSMYLCASSSRDSTQPQHFGDGTRLSIL.

The chain uses TRBV30 and TRBJ1-1, with D possibly being TRBD1 (5 bases). Germline CDR1 GTSNPN, CDR2 SVGIG (reference sequence). The CDR3 has 14 residues. With 2 bases removed from V and 1 base from J, the gap between germline ends came to 11 bases. The CDR3 nucleotides read TGTGCCTGGAGTAGGGGTCTTGCGAACACTGAAGCTTTCTTT. Translating gives CAWSRGLANTEAFF.

The gene calls are TRBV6-1 and TRBJ2-7; 9 nucleotides align to TRBD1. After removal of 8 bases from V and 7 bases from J, the junction contained 12 bases not matched to a gene. This CDR3 has 14 amino acids. CDR1 is MNHNS, CDR2 SASEGT, per germline. The CDR3 coding sequence is TGTGCCAGCTCATGGACACAGGGGGCGCGGGAGCAGTACTTC. This codes for CASSWTQGAREQYF.

The V call is TRBV6-5, the J call TRBJ2-1; possibly TRBD1 or TRBD2 for D (5 bases each). Trimming cost V 0 bases and J 5 bases, with 17 bases left between them. This CDR3 spans 17 amino acids. Per germline, CDR1 MNHEY and CDR2 SVGAGI. CDR3 loop: CASSYSTPGRGDNEQFF. Here the CDR3 DNA reads TGTGCCAGCAGTTACTCGACACCCGGACGAGGGGACAATGAGCAGTTCTTC.

This chain connects TRBV27 to TRBJ1-6; no clear D gene. CDR1 MNHEY and CDR2 SMNVEV come from the germline V gene (reference sequence). This CDR3 has 15 amino acids. V was clipped by 0 bases and J by 4 bases, with 7 bases between them. In nucleotides, the CDR3 is TGTGCCAGCAGTTTATCGTACACTTATAATTCACCCCTCCACTTT. Amino acid sequence: CASSLSYTYNSPLHF.

This clonotype was observed many times. This chain joins TRBV11-1 and TRBJ2-2; D remains unclear. V lost 4 bases and J 1 base, leaving 10 bases between the germline ends. Per germline, CDR1 SGHAT and CDR2 FQDESV (reference sequence). The CDR3 is made up of 15 amino acids. In DNA, the CDR3 is TGTGCCAGCAGCTCGACGACGGAGAACACCGGGGAGCTGTTTTTT. Protein: CASSSTTENTGELFF.

In its sample, this clonotype was seen a few times. The CDR3 here is CSVRESGSYEQYF. In DNA, the CDR3 is TGCAGCGTGCGAGAATCCGGCTCCTACGAGCAGTACTTC. The gene calls are TRBV29-1 and TRBJ2-7; D uncertain. V was clipped by 6 bases and J by 0 bases, with 12 bases between them. Per germline, CDR1 SQVTM and CDR2 ANQGSEA. The CDR3 extends over 13 amino acids.